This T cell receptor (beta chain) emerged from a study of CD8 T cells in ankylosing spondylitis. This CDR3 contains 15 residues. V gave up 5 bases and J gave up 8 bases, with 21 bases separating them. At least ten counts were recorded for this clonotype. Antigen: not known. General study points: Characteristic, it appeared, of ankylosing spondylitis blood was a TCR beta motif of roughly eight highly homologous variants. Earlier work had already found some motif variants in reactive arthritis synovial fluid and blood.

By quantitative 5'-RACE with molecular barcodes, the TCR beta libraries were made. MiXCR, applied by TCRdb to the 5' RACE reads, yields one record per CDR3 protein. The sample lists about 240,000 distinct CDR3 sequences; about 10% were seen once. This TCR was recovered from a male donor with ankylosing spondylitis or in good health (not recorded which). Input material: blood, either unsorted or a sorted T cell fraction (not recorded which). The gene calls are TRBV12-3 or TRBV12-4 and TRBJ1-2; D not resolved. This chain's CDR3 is CASSLAGSEPHGYTF. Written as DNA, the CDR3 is TGTGCCAGCAGTCTTGCCGGGTCGGAACCTCACGGCTACACCTTC.